These T cell receptor beta chains were read from a single sample in a study of CD8+CD57+ T cells in acquired aplastic anemia. TCRdb ran MiXCR on the reads and lists one entry per CDR3 protein. Among about 150,000 distinct CDR3 sequences, 45% to 50% were seen once, and the ten largest hold about 31%. Input material: sorted CD4+, CD8+, or CD8+CD57+ T cells (not recorded which) from PBMCs. Receptor source: a human donor with aplastic anemia. Both conserved end residues are part of each CDR3. The order of the fields is V gene, D gene, J gene, CDR3 length, clone size, CDR3 protein, CDR3 DNA. The D gene is left open where the match is weak. A row's size may be missing; if present it is once, few, many or a size class.

>TRBV19|TRBD1|TRBJ1-5|14|once
CASSPGTGFQPQHF
TGTGCCAGTAGTCCGGGGACAGGGTTTCAGCCCCAGCATTTT
>TRBV7-9|.|TRBJ2-3|14|.
CASSLWLAPDTQYF
TGTGCCAGCAGCTTATGGTTAGCCCCAGATACGCAGTATTTT
>TRBV2|.|TRBJ2-6|14|.
CASSDRAGANVLTF
TGTGCCAGCAGTGACAGGGCTGGGGCCAACGTCCTGACTTTC
>TRBV24-1|.|TRBJ2-1|16|.
CATSEFGQDPYNEQFF
TGTGCCACCAGTGAGTTCGGGCAGGATCCATACAATGAGCAGTTCTTC
>TRBV9|TRBD1|TRBJ1-5|14|many
CASSLGQGNQPQHF
TGTGCCAGCAGTCTCGGACAGGGCAATCAGCCCCAGCATTTT
>TRBV14|.|TRBJ1-1|12|many
CASSQARDEAFF
TGTGCCAGCAGCCAAGCGCGGGATGAAGCTTTCTTT
>TRBV7-3|TRBD2|TRBJ2-5|15|.
CASSQPRAGGETQYF
TGTGCCAGCAGCCAACCGAGAGCGGGAGGAGAGACCCAGTACTTC
>TRBV5-6|.|TRBJ1-1|16|.
CASSHSVGRRDTEAFF
TGTGCCAGCAGCCATTCGGTAGGGAGAAGGGACACTGAAGCTTTCTTT
>TRBV12-3/TRBV12-4|.|TRBJ2-7|13|many
CASQRANLFEQYF
TGTGCCAGTCAAAGGGCTAACCTCTTCGAGCAGTACTTC
>TRBV7-3|TRBD1|TRBJ2-1|13|.
CASRTGGTNEQFF
TGTGCCAGCCGGACAGGGGGGACGAATGAGCAGTTCTTC
>TRBV30|.|TRBJ1-5|12|many
CAWSVGYQPQHF
TGTGCCTGGAGTGTTGGGTACCAGCCCCAGCATTTT
>TRBV10-3|.|TRBJ2-3|13|.
CASSDVRADTQYF
TGTGCCAGCAGTGACGTGCGGGCAGATACGCAGTATTTT
>TRBV12-5|.|TRBJ1-4|12|few
CASGLSGLRLFF
TGTGCTAGTGGTTTGTCAGGGTTACGACTGTTTTTT
>TRBV30|TRBD2|TRBJ2-1|14|.
CAWDPGLPHNEQFF
TGTGCCTGGGATCCGGGACTACCTCACAATGAGCAGTTCTTC
>TRBV5-1|TRBD1|TRBJ1-6|15|.
CASSLGQGSGSPLHF
TGCGCCAGCAGCTTGGGACAGGGCTCGGGTTCACCCCTCCACTTT
>TRBV20-1|TRBD2|TRBJ2-7|16|.
CSASYGAGGPTYEQYF
TGCAGTGCTAGTTATGGTGCGGGAGGGCCGACCTACGAGCAGTACTTC
>TRBV25-1|.|TRBJ1-4|14|many
CASSEGWGGEKLFF
TGTGCCAGCAGTGAAGGTTGGGGTGGTGAAAAACTGTTTTTT
>TRBV19|.|TRBJ1-1|13|.
CASAVILNTEAFF
TGTGCCAGTGCCGTTATCCTGAACACTGAAGCTTTCTTT
>TRBV20-1|TRBD2|TRBJ2-3|15|.
CSARGLAGATDTQYF
TGCAGCGCTAGGGGACTAGCGGGAGCCACAGATACGCAGTATTTT
>TRBV12-5|.|TRBJ2-3|16|.
CASGPARSQGTDTQCF
TGTGCTAGTGGTCCTGCAAGGAGTCAGGGCACAGATACGCAGTGTTTT
>TRBV9|.|TRBJ2-7|14|many
CASSPGGGPYEQYF
TGTGCCAGCAGCCCCGGAGGGGGGCCCTACGAGCAGTACTTC
>TRBV7-9|.|TRBJ2-6|12|.
CASSLGMRVLTF
TGTGCCAGCAGCTTGGGAATGCGCGTCCTGACTTTC
>TRBV2|.|TRBJ2-5|11|few
CASSGAETQYF
TGTGCCAGCTCAGGGGCAGAGACCCAGTACTTC
>TRBV9|.|TRBJ2-5|15|many
CASSVEGVVRETQYF
TGTGCCAGCAGCGTAGAGGGCGTGGTCCGGGAGACCCAGTACTTC
>TRBV24-1|.|TRBJ1-2|13|.
CATSDAARRVYTF
TGTGCCACCAGTGACGCCGCCAGGAGGGTCTACACCTTC
>TRBV7-9|.|TRBJ2-5|13|.
CASSPDLQETQYF
TGTGCCAGCAGCCCGGACTTACAAGAGACCCAGTACTTC
>TRBV24-1|.|TRBJ2-5|14|.
CATSALDSQETQYF
TGTGCCACCAGTGCTCTGGACTCCCAAGAGACCCAGTACTTC
>TRBV12-3/TRBV12-4|.|TRBJ2-4|14|.
CASSLAGPTDIQYF
TGTGCCAGCAGTTTAGCCGGGCCCACGGACATTCAGTACTTC
>TRBV24-1|.|TRBJ2-1|16|many
CATSGGNQSSYNEQFF
TGTGCCACCAGTGGGGGCAATCAGAGCTCCTACAATGAGCAGTTCTTC
>TRBV12-3/TRBV12-4|TRBD1|TRBJ2-5|12|many
CASSWDRETQYF
TGTGCCAGCAGTTGGGACAGAGAGACCCAGTACTTC
>TRBV12-3/TRBV12-4|.|TRBJ2-2|13|many
CASSGEGTGELFF
TGTGCCAGCAGTGGCGAGGGAACCGGGGAGCTGTTTTTT
>TRBV20-1|TRBD2|TRBJ2-5|12|.
CSAAGGPETQYF
TGCAGTGCTGCGGGAGGGCCAGAGACCCAGTACTTC
>TRBV7-3|.|TRBJ1-3|16|.
CASSLRGRGTGNTIYF
TGTGCCAGCAGCTTACGTGGGAGGGGGACTGGAAACACCATATATTTT
>TRBV11-2|.|TRBJ1-1|16|.
CASSLDYDHGRTEAFF
TGTGCCAGCAGCTTAGATTATGATCATGGGCGTACTGAAGCTTTCTTT
>TRBV2|.|TRBJ2-3|14|few
CATTRGLSTDTQYF
TGTGCCACCACGAGAGGGCTGAGCACAGATACGCAGTATTTT
>TRBV24-1|TRBD2|TRBJ2-1|13|.
CATSDLASGEQFF
TGTGCCACCAGTGATTTAGCTAGCGGTGAGCAGTTCTTC
>TRBV7-3|.|TRBJ2-1|14|once
CASSLPFRSNEQFF
TGTGCCAGCAGCCTACCCTTCAGGAGTAATGAGCAGTTCTTC
>TRBV30|TRBD1|TRBJ1-2|15|few
CAWSVGTVGFYGYTF
TGTGCCTGGAGTGTAGGGACAGTGGGCTTCTATGGCTACACCTTC
>TRBV7-8|.|TRBJ1-2|12|once
CASSLEPWGYTF
TGTGCCAGCAGCTTGGAACCGTGGGGCTACACCTTC
>TRBV7-8|TRBD2|TRBJ2-3|15|many
CASSQGLGVADTQYF
TGTGCCAGCAGCCAGGGACTAGGAGTAGCAGATACGCAGTATTTT
>TRBV6-2/TRBV6-3|.|TRBJ2-7|14|once
CASRTLEGLYEQYF
TGTGCCAGCCGAACCTTAGAAGGACTCTACGAGCAGTACTTC
>TRBV24-1|.|TRBJ1-1|13|.
CATSGTGNTEAFF
TGTGCCACCAGTGGCACGGGGAACACTGAAGCTTTCTTT